This TCR beta chain was identified in a study of blood T cell repertoires in COVID-19. On the study more broadly: Both acute and convalescent COVID-19 samples were obtained from the United States, Italy and Spain. T cells, B-cell-depleted T cells, or PBMCs provided the cDNA or gDNA that served as material.

Germline loops: CDR1 SGDLS, CDR2 YYNGEE. Between the trimmed V and J ends, which lost 1 base and 6 bases, there was a span of 8 bases. The CDR3 covers 13 residues. The authors' processing: Amplification of reference gene primers was used by the study to estimate nucleated cell counts. Only in-frame clones appear in the TCRdb table, and some are missing; sequencing was by immunoSEQ multiplex PCR. V, J and clone size are taken as reported in that table, and D and trimming were inferred from the DNA itself. This sample has about 220,000 clones, with about 78% found just once. The gene calls are TRBV9 and TRBJ1-5; D ambiguous. The sample taken for sequencing was peripheral blood. The clonotype comes from a woman in her sixties or seventies with acute or convalescent COVID-19. CDR3 sequence reads: CASSVHLGQPQHF. DNA for the CDR3: TGTGCCAGCAGCGTACATCTCGGTCAGCCCCAGCATTTT.